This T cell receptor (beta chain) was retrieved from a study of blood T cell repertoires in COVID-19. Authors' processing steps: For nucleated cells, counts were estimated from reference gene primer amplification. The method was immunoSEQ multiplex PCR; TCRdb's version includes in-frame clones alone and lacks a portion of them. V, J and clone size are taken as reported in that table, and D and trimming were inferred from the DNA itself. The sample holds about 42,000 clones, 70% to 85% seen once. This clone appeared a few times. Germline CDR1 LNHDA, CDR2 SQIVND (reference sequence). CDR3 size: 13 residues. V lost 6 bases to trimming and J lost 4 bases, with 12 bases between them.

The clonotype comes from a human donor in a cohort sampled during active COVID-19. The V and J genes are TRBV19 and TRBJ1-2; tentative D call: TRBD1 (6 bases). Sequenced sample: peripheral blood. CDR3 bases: TGTGCCAGTAGCACAGGGTCCCCCTATGGCTACACCTTC. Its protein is CASSTGSPYGYTF.